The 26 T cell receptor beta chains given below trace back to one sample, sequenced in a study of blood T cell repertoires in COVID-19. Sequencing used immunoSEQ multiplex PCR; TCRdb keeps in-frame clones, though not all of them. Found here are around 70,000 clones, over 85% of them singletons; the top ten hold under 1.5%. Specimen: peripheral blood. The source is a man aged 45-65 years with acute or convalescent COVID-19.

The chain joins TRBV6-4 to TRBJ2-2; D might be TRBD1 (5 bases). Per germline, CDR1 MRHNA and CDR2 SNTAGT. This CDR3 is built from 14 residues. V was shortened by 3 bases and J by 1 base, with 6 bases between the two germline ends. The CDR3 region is CASSEQENTGELFF. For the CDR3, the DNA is TGTGCCAGCAGTGAACAGGAGAACACCGGGGAGCTGTTTTTT.

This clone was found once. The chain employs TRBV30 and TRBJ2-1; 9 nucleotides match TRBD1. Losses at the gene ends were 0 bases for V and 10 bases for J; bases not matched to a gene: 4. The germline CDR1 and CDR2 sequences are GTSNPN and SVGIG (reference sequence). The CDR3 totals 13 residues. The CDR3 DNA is TGTGCCTGGAGTGTACAGGGGGCAGGGGAGCAGTTCTTC. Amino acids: CAWSVQGAGEQFF.

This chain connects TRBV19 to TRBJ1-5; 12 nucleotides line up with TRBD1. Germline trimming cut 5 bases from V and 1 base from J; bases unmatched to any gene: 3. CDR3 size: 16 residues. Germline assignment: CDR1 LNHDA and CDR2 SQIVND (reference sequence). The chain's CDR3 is CASSGTGGLSNQPQHF. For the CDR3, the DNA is TGTGCCAGTAGTGGGACAGGGGGCTTGAGCAATCAGCCCCAGCATTTT.

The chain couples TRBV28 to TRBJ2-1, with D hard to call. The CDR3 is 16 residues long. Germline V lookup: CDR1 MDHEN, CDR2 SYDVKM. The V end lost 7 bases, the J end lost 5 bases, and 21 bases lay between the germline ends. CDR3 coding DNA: TGTGCCAGCATTCAATATGTGCATACAATCAACAATGAGCAGTTCTTC. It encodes CASIQYVHTINNEQFF.

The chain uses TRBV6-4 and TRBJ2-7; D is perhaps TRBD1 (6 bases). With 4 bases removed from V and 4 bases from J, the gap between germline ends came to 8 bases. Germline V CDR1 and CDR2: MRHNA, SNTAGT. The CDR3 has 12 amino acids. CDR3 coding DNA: TGTGCCAGCAGTGTGACAGGTTACGAGCAGTACGTC. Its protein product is CASSVTGYEQYV.

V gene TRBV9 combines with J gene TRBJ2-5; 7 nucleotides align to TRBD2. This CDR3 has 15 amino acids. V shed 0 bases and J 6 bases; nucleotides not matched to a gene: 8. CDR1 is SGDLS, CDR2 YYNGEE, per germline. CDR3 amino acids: CASSVGEGPPQTQYF. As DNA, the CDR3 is TGTGCCAGCAGCGTAGGGGAGGGCCCGCCGCAGACCCAGTACTTC.

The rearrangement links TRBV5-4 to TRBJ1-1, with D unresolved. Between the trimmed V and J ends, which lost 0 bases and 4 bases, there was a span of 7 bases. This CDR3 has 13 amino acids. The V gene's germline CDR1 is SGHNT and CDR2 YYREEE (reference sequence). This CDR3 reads CASSLGQVTEAFF. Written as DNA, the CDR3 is TGTGCCAGCAGCTTGGGGCAGGTCACTGAAGCTTTCTTT. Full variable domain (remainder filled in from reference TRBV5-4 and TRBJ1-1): ETGVTQSPTHLIKTRGQQVTLRCSSQSGHNTVSWYQQALGQGPQFIFQYYREEENGRGNFPPRFSGLQFPNYSSELNVNALELDDSALYLCASSLGQVTEAFFGQGTRLTVV.

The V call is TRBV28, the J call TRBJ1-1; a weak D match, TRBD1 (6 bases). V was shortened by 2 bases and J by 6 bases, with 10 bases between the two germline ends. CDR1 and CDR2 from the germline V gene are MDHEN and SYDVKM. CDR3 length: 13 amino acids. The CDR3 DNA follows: TGTGCCAGCAGTTTAGACAGGTGGGCTGAAGCTTTCTTT. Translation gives CASSLDRWAEAFF. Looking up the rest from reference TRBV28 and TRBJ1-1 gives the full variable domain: DVKVTQSSRYLVKRTGEKVFLECVQDMDHENMFWYRQDPGLGLRLIYFSYDVKMKEKGDIPEGYSVSREKKERFSLILESASTNQTSMYLCASSLDRWAEAFFGQGTRLTVV.

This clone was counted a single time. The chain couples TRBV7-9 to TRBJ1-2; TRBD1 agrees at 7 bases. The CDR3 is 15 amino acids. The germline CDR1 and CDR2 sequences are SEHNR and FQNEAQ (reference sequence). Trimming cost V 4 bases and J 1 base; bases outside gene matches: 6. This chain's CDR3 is CASSSTGQVNYGYTF. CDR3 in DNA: TGTGCCAGCAGCTCAACCGGACAGGTTAACTATGGCTACACCTTC.

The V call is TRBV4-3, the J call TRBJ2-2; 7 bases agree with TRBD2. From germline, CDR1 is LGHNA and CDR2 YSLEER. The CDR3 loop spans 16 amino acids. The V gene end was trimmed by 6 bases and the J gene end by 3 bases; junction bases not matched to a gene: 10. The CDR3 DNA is TGCGCCAGCAGGGGAGGGTCCGGGACTGACACCGGGGAGCTGTTTTTT. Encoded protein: CASRGGSGTDTGELFF.

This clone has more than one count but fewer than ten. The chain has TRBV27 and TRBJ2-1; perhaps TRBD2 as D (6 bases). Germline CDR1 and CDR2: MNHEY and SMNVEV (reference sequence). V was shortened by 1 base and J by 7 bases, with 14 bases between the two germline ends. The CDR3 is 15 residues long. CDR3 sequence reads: CASSLFGGVGNEQFF. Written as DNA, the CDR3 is TGTGCCAGCAGTTTATTTGGAGGGGTGGGGAATGAGCAGTTCTTC.

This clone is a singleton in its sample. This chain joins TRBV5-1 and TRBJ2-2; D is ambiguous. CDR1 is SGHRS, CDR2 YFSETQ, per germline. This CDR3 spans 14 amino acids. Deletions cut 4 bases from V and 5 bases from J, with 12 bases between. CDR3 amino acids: CASSLIPRTGELFF. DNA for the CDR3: TGCGCCAGCAGCCTTATTCCGAGGACCGGGGAGCTGTTTTTT.

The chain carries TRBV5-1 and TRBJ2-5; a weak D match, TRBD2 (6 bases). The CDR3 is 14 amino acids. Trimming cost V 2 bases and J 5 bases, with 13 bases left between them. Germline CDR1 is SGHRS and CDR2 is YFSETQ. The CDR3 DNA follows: TGCGCCAGCAGCTTTGCGGGATCAGGGGAGACCCAGTACTTC. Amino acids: CASSFAGSGETQYF.

CDR3 in DNA: TGTGCCAGCAACTTTCCTCGACAGGGGGGCAATCAGCCCCAGCATTTT. This sequence encodes CASNFPRQGGNQPQHF. The rearrangement joins TRBV7-2 to TRBJ1-5; 9 bases match TRBD1. The CDR3 length is 16 residues. Germline CDR1 is SGHTA and CDR2 is FQGNSA. The J segment lost 2 bases and the V segment lost 7 bases, leaving 9 bases of the junction unmatched.

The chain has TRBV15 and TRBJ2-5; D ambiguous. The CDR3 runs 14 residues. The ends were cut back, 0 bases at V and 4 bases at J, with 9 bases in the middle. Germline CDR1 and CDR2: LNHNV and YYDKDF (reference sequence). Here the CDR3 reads CATSRDLGVETQYF. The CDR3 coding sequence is TGTGCCACCAGCAGAGATCTTGGAGTAGAGACCCAGTACTTC.

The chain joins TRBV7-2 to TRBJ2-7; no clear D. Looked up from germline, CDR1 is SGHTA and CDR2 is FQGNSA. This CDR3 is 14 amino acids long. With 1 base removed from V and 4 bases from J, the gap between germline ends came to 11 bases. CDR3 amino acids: CASSLGYPRYEQYF. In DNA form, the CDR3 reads TGTGCCAGCAGCTTAGGCTACCCGCGGTACGAGCAGTACTTC.

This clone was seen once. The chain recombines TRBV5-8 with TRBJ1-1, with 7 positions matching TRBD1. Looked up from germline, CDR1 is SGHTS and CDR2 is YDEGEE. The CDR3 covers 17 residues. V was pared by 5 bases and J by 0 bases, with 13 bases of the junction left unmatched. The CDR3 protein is CASSRTGRDAMNTEAFF. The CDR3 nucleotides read TGTGCCAGCAGTCGGACAGGCAGGGATGCTATGAACACTGAAGCTTTCTTT. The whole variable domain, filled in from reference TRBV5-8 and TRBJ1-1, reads EAGVTQSPTHLIKTRGQQATLRCSPISGHTSVYWYQQALGLGLQFLLWYDEGEERNRGNFPPRFSGRQFPNYSSELNVNALELEDSALYLCASSRTGRDAMNTEAFFGQGTRLTVV.

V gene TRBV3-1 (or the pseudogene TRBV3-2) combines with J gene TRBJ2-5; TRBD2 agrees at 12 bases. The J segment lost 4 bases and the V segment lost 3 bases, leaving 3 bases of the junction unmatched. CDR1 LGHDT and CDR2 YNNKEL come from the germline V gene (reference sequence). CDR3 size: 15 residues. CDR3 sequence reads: CASSQRGLAGETQYF. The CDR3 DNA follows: TGTGCCAGCAGCCAGAGGGGACTAGCGGGAGAGACCCAGTACTTC.

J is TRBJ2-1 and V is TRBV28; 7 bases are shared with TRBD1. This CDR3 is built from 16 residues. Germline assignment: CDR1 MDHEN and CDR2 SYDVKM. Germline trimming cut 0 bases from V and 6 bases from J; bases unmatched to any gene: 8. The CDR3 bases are TGTGCCAGCAGTTTATGGGGGACAGAGAGGGGCAATGAGCAGTTCTTC. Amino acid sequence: CASSLWGTERGNEQFF. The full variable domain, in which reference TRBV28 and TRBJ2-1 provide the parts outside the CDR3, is DVKVTQSSRYLVKRTGEKVFLECVQDMDHENMFWYRQDPGLGLRLIYFSYDVKMKEKGDIPEGYSVSREKKERFSLILESASTNQTSMYLCASSLWGTERGNEQFFGPGTRLTVL.

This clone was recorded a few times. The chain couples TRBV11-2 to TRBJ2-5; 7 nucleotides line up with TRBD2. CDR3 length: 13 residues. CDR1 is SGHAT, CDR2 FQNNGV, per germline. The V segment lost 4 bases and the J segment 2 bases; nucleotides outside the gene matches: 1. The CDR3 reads CASSWGLQETQYF. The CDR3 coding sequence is TGTGCCAGCAGCTGGGGACTACAAGAGACCCAGTACTTC.

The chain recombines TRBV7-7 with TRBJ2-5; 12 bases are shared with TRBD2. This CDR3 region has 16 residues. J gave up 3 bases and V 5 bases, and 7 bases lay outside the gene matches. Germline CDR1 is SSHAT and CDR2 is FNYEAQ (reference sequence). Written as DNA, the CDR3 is TGTGCCAGCAGCCCCCCTGGACTAGCGGGAAAAGAGACCCAGTACTTC. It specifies CASSPPGLAGKETQYF.

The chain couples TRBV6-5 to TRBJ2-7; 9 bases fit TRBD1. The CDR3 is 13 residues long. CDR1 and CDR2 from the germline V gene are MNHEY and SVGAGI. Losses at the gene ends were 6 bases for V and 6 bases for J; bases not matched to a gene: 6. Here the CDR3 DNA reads TGTGCCAGCAGGCGGGACAGGGACTCCGAGCAGTACTTC. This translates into CASRRDRDSEQYF.

CDR3 region: CASRRDRGASPLHF. CDR3 nucleotides: TGTGCCAGCAGAAGGGACAGGGGGGCTTCACCCCTCCACTTT. The chain joins TRBV28 to TRBJ1-6; 11 nucleotides line up with TRBD1. Unmatched junction bases numbered 4, after V lost 6 bases and J lost 9 bases. CDR1 is MDHEN and CDR2 is SYDVKM in the germline V gene. CDR3 size: 14 residues. Together with reference TRBV28 and TRBJ1-6, the CDR3 gives the full variable domain: DVKVTQSSRYLVKRTGEKVFLECVQDMDHENMFWYRQDPGLGLRLIYFSYDVKMKEKGDIPEGYSVSREKKERFSLILESASTNQTSMYLCASRRDRGASPLHFGNGTRLTVT.

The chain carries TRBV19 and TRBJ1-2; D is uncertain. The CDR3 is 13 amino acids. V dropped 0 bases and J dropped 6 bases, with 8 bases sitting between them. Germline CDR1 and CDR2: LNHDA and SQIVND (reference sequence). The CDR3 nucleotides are TGTGCCAGTAGTATAGAGGGCATGAATGGCTACACCTTC. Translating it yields CASSIEGMNGYTF.

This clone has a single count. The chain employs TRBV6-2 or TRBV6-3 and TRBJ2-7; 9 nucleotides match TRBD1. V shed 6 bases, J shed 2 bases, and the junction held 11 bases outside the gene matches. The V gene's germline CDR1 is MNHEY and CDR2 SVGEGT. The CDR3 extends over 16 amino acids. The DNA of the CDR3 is TGTGCCAGCAGCCCCGGGACAGGGTCCCCTGCCTACGAGCAGTACGTC. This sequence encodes CASSPGTGSPAYEQYV.

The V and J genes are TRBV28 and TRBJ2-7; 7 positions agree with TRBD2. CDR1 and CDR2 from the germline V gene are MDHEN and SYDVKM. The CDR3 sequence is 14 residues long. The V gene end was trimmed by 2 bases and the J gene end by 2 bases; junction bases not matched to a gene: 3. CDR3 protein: CASSLRRGTYEQYV. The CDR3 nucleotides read TGTGCCAGCAGTTTAAGGCGGGGGACCTACGAGCAGTACGTC.